The clone carrying this T cell receptor beta chain is labeled medium-sized. Its antigen remains unidentified. The data originate from a study of OX40 agonist ivuxolimab in advanced cancers. Trimming at V came to 8 bases and at J to 3 bases, leaving 14 bases not matched to a gene. There are 16 residues in the CDR3. From germline, CDR1 is SNHLY and CDR2 FYNNEI. Study conclusions and caveats: CD8+ T cells showed, on average, more clonal expansion than CD4+ cells.

Assay: immunoSEQ multiplex PCR; the TCRdb copy retains only in-frame clones and omits some. This table holds some 45,000 clones, about 89% found once. This material consisted of CD4+ or CD8+ T cells sorted from blood, taken in a trial of the OX40 agonist ivuxolimab. This TCR derives from an adult with an advanced solid tumor such as melanoma, head and neck, liver or kidney cancer. The chain has TRBV2 and TRBJ1-2; 8 nucleotides line up with TRBD1. CDR3 coding DNA: TGTGCCAGCGGTACAGGGGGATCCGGACTCGACTATGGCTACACCTTC. It codes for CASGTGGSGLDYGYTF.